This TCR beta chain comes out of a study of regulatory T cells in long-lasting Graves disease. Construction of the TCR beta libraries employed iRepertoire HTBI primers in conjunction with Arm-PCR of CDR3 regions. Authors' methods: Across the samples, identification revealed approximately 66 TRBV and about 15 TRBJ segments. TCRdb reprocessed the multiplex PCR reads via MiXCR and lists one record per CDR3 protein. These V and J calls derive from TCRdb rather than the authors' analysis. The data show about 310,000 distinct CDR3 sequences, with 18% seen just once and about two fifths held by the top ten. This clonotype has ten or more counts. As for time point: newly diagnosed GD, antithyroid drugs for less than 3 months. RNA from PBMCs was the source of the TCR library. V shed 1 base and J shed 8 bases, with 11 bases lying between them. The CDR3 runs to 13 residues.

The TCR was taken from a female donor with Graves disease. Source: peripheral blood mononuclear cells (PBMCs), taken at new diagnosis, from a patient treated with antithyroid drugs. The V call is TRBV12-3 or TRBV12-4, the J call TRBJ1-2; D uncertain. The CDR3 protein is CASSLGSGFGYTF. The CDR3 nucleotides are TGTGCCAGCAGTTTAGGAAGCGGGTTCGGCTACACCTTC.